This record covers a single T cell receptor beta chain. Its specificity is not known. Time point of the sample: late sampling 161 to 241 days after vaccination in three convalescent patients. Treatment of the sample: approximately nine-day PBMC culture with coronavirus spike peptide pools or control peptides (ViraFEST assay). The Oncomine TCR Beta short-read assay generated sequence data from the DNA of cultured CD4+ T cells. Each CDR3 protein is one row after TCRdb ran MiXCR on the PCR reads. In the table there are 20,000 to 30,000 distinct CDR3 sequences, less than 45% of which are singletons. These data originate in a study of vaccination and CD4 T cells after COVID-19. Trimming removed 0 bases from V and 3 bases from J; junction bases left unmatched: 3. Germline lookup yields CDR1 MNHEY and CDR2 SVGAGI. The CDR3 totals 15 residues.

This sample comprised CD4+ T cells from blood, cultured in vitro, obtained about 7 months after SARS-CoV-2 vaccination. The chain joins TRBV6-5 to TRBJ2-7; 9 bases fit TRBD2. This receptor was obtained from a human donor who had recovered from COVID-19. The CDR3 here is CASSYSHSGGYEQYF. The CDR3 coding sequence is TGTGCCAGCAGTTACTCCCATAGCGGGGGCTACGAGCAGTACTTC.